The present entry profiles one TCR beta chain with its context. What it binds is not known. Terminally differentiated effector memory CD45RA+ cells were left out of the naive CD8 fraction, which was CD45RO-negative and positively selected for CCR7. The donor population consisted of healthy HIV-negative adults with no recent acute infections or vaccinations. Germline V CDR1 and CDR2: MNHEY, SMNVEV (reference sequence). This CDR3 spans 13 amino acids. V was clipped by 8 bases and J by 5 bases; unmatched bases: 6. The data are from a study of shared clonotypes between healthy human individuals. Method: immunoSEQ multiplex PCR; TCRdb's copy keeps in-frame clones and lacks some. The table records over 800,000 clones, around 93% of them present only once. General study points: Non-shared clonotypes showed lower generation probabilities than clonotypes common to all four donors.

The sample comprised naive CD8+ T cells sorted from blood. The sequence was collected from a man in his thirties or forties in good health. The chain employs TRBV27 and TRBJ1-5; 7 bases match TRBD1. The CDR3 region has the DNA TGTGCCAGCTCGACAGGGCTACATCAGCCCCAGCATTTT. Encoded protein: CASSTGLHQPQHF.